A single sample gave rise to the 6 T cell receptor beta chains below, sequenced in a study of beta chain features in type 1 diabetes (dated 2018 in TCRdb). Library preparation was by the immunoSEQ multiplex PCR assay. All of the isolated RNA was reverse transcribed with the High Capacity cDNA Reverse Transcription Kit, so expressed TCRB transcripts were sequenced. This is the immuneACCESS table as TCRdb keeps it, with only in-frame sequences that have V and J called. A part of the clones is gone; compared with another copy, unresolved V genes explain less than half, and the rest is unexplained. The sample table holds about 290,000 clones, of which 8% were seen once. The biggest ten clones account for over 0.8% of the sample. Sample: central memory CD4+ T cells from blood. The receptor set was obtained from a woman between 18 and 30 years old in good health.

This clone turned up a few times. The CDR3 is CASSRFGNYGYTF. CDR3 DNA sequence: TGCGCCAGCAGCCGATTTGGCAACTATGGCTACACCTTC. This rearrangement joins TRBV4-1 to TRBJ1-2; the D is unclear. Per germline, CDR1 MGHRA and CDR2 YSYEKL. V was trimmed by 4 bases and J by 2 bases, leaving 8 bases between them. The CDR3 has 13 amino acids.

This clone was detected only a few times. The rearrangement links TRBV28 to TRBJ1-6; TRBD1 agrees at 8 bases. The germline CDR1 and CDR2 sequences are MDHEN and SYDVKM. Trimming at V came to 6 bases and at J to 7 bases, leaving 8 bases not matched to a gene. The CDR3 has 15 amino acids. The CDR3 nucleotides read TGTGCCAGCAGGCCGACGGACAGGGTGAATTCACCCCTCCACTTT. Residues: CASRPTDRVNSPLHF.

This clone was observed a few times. The V and J genes are TRBV20-1 and TRBJ1-2, with D uncertain. There are 11 residues in the CDR3. Germline CDR1 and CDR2: DFQATT and SNEGSKA (reference sequence). V was trimmed by 8 bases and J by 3 bases, leaving 10 bases between them. CDR3 in DNA: TGCAGTTTTATAAGGGACTATGGCTACACCTTC. It specifies CSFIRDYGYTF.

This clone was found a few times. This rearrangement joins TRBV6-6 to TRBJ2-5; 8 bases agree with TRBD1. Per the germline V gene, CDR1 is MNHNY and CDR2 is SVGAGI (reference sequence). With V trimmed by 10 bases and J by 4 bases, 8 bases remained unmatched. The CDR3 has 13 amino acids. CDR3 sequence reads: CATAGGAGETQYF. CDR3 in DNA: TGTGCCACCGCAGGGGGCGCAGGAGAGACCCAGTACTTC.

The genes are TRBV7-2 and TRBJ2-4; either TRBD1 or TRBD2 may supply D (5 bases each). The ends were cut back, 1 base at V and 2 bases at J, with 9 bases in the middle. CDR1 is SGHTA, CDR2 FQGNSA, per germline. CDR3 length: 15 residues. CDR3 DNA sequence: TGTGCCAGCAGCTTAGATGGGGGAACCAAAAACATTCAGTACTTC. This translates into CASSLDGGTKNIQYF.

The table lists this clone with a few counts. The V call is TRBV10-3, the J call TRBJ2-7; D might be TRBD1 or TRBD2, each matching 5 bases. CDR1 ENHRY and CDR2 SYGVKD come from the germline V gene. V was clipped by 4 bases and J by 2 bases, with 12 bases between them. The length of the CDR3 is 14 residues. Here the CDR3 DNA reads TGTGCCATCAGTGGGGGCGGGTACACCTACGAGCAGTACTTC. Translated, it gives CAISGGGYTYEQYF.